These 22 T cell receptor beta chains came from one sample sequenced in a study of CD8 T cells in ankylosing spondylitis. Findings and limits, study-wide: The study identified a TCR beta motif of roughly eight highly homologous variants that appeared characteristic of ankylosing spondylitis blood.

TCRdb ran MiXCR on the 5' RACE reads and lists one entry per CDR3 protein. The sample holds 670,000 or so distinct CDR3 sequences, around 17% seen once. These TCRs are of unknown antigen specificity. The specimen was blood, either unsorted or a sorted T cell fraction (not recorded which). The receptors originated from a male donor with ankylosing spondylitis.

Worth noting for this clonotype: This could be a read error, since a much larger clone is one nucleotide away. This rearrangement joins TRBV29-1 to TRBJ2-5, with D perhaps matching TRBD1 or TRBD2 (5 bases each). Trimming cost V 1 base and J 6 bases, with 6 bases left between them. The CDR3 extends over 11 amino acids. The germline gives CDR1 SQVTM, CDR2 ANQGSEA. DNA of the CDR3: TGCAGCGTTGAAGGGGGGAAGACCCAGTACTTC. It yields the protein CSVEGGKTQYF.

There are many counts of this clonotype. V and J are TRBV29-1 and TRBJ2-2; TRBD1 is a possible D gene (7 bases). Between the trimmed V and J ends, which lost 4 bases and 3 bases, there was a span of 9 bases. The germline CDR1 and CDR2 sequences are SQVTM and ANQGSEA. The CDR3 sequence is 13 residues long. The CDR3 sequence: CSVGRGDTGELFF. As DNA, the CDR3 is TGCAGCGTTGGCAGGGGGGACACCGGGGAGCTGTTTTTT.

This rearrangement joins TRBV30 to TRBJ2-4; possible D gene TRBD1, 5 bases. This CDR3 is built from 13 residues. The germline V gene has CDR1 GTSNPN and CDR2 SVGIG (reference sequence). The germline V and J ends were trimmed by 2 bases and 9 bases, with 14 bases remaining between them. CDR3 DNA: TGTGCCTGGAGTACCGGAGAAAGGGGCATTCAGTACTTC. Residues: CAWSTGERGIQYF.

This sequence joins TRBV5-1 and TRBJ1-1, with a weak D call TRBD1 (6 bases). V was clipped by 3 bases and J by 4 bases, with 10 bases between them. Germline V lookup: CDR1 SGHRS, CDR2 YFSETQ. The CDR3 is made up of 13 amino acids. CDR3 bases: TGCGCCAGCAGCTCAGGGGCCTCCACTGAAGCTTTCTTT. Protein product: CASSSGASTEAFF.

This clonotype was recorded a few times. The rearrangement joins TRBV28 to TRBJ2-7; 8 nucleotides agree with TRBD2. V dropped 10 bases and J dropped 2; count of bases not matched to a gene: 7. Germline loops: CDR1 MDHEN, CDR2 SYDVKM. The CDR3 spans 13 residues. CDR3 sequence (DNA): TGTGCCACCACCCCGGGGGGGGCCTACGAGCAGTACTTC. It specifies CATTPGGAYEQYF. Using reference TRBV28 and TRBJ2-7 for the parts outside the CDR3, the full variable domain is DVKVTQSSRYLVKRTGEKVFLECVQDMDHENMFWYRQDPGLGLRLIYFSYDVKMKEKGDIPEGYSVSREKKERFSLILESASTNQTSMYLCATTPGGAYEQYFGPGTRLTVT.

This clonotype was seen at least ten times. This chain connects TRBV7-2 to TRBJ2-3; D gene uncertain. This CDR3 contains 14 residues. Germline CDR1 SGHTA, CDR2 FQGNSA. The ends were cut back, 5 bases at V and 1 base at J, with 10 bases in the middle. The CDR3 DNA sequence: TGTGCCAGCAGCCCCATGGTGGGCACAGATACGCAGTATTTT. Translating gives CASSPMVGTDTQYF. Full variable domain (missing parts from reference TRBV7-2 and TRBJ2-3): GAGVSQSPSNKVTEKGKDVELRCDPISGHTALYWYRQSLGQGLEFLIYFQGNSAPDKSGLPSDRFSAERTGGSVSTLTIQRTQQEDSAVYLCASSPMVGTDTQYFGPGTRLTVL.

This clonotype came up a few times. This chain uses TRBV7-3 with TRBJ2-1; 7 bases are shared with TRBD1. In germline, CDR1 is SGHTA, CDR2 FQGTGA. The CDR3 consists of 15 residues. Germline trimming cut 1 base from V and 3 bases from J; bases unmatched to any gene: 3. The CDR3 DNA is TGTGCCAGCAGCTTAAGACAGGGTGACTACAATGAGCAGTTCTTC. Residues: CASSLRQGDYNEQFF. Full variable domain (remainder filled in from reference TRBV7-3 and TRBJ2-1): GAGVSQTPSNKVTEKGKYVELRCDPISGHTALYWYRQSLGQGPEFLIYFQGTGAADDSGLPNDRFFAVRPEGSVSTLKIQRTERGDSAVYLCASSLRQGDYNEQFFGPGTRLTVL.

This clonotype has more than one count but fewer than ten. The rearrangement links TRBV18 to TRBJ2-7; weak D call: TRBD1 (6 bases). Trimming stripped 3 bases from V and 2 bases from J, with 14 bases between. From germline, CDR1 is KGHSH and CDR2 LQKENI. The CDR3 spans 15 residues. The CDR3 DNA reads as TGTGCCAGCTCACCCAACCGGGACACAACCTACGAGCAGTACTTC. Its translation: CASSPNRDTTYEQYF.

The CDR3, as DNA: TGTGCCACCAGCTCGAACAGGGGAAATACTGAAGCTTTCTTT. Protein: CATSSNRGNTEAFF. The J gene is TRBJ1-1, the V gene TRBV15, with TRBD1 matching 7 bases. V trimming: 5 bases; J trimming: 5 bases; junction bases outside the gene matches: 8. This CDR3 contains 14 residues. From germline, CDR1 is LNHNV and CDR2 YYDKDF (reference sequence).

This clonotype has at least ten counts. V gene TRBV6-1 combines with J gene TRBJ2-1; 10 positions match TRBD2. Germline CDR1 is MNHNS and CDR2 is SASEGT. CDR3 length: 15 amino acids. V lost 5 bases to trimming and J lost 3 bases; unmatched junction nucleotides: 4. CDR3 sequence (DNA): TGTGCCAGCAGTCGAAGCGGGGGGGTCTACAATGAGCAGTTCTTC. This translates into CASSRSGGVYNEQFF.

The chain combines TRBV11-1 with TRBJ2-7; 8 bases match TRBD2. V was pared by 0 bases and J by 2 bases, with 15 bases of the junction left unmatched. CDR3 length equals 19 residues. Germline CDR1 is SGHAT and CDR2 is FQDESV (reference sequence). The CDR3 DNA follows: TGTGCCAGCAGCTTAGCGGGCGGGGACACTAGCGGAAAAACCTACGAGCAGTACTTC. Encoded protein: CASSLAGGDTSGKTYEQYF. The full variable domain, with the rest looked up from reference TRBV11-1 and TRBJ2-7, is EAEVAQSPRYKITEKSQAVAFWCDPISGHATLYWYRQILGQGPELLVQFQDESVVDDSQLPKDRFSAERLKGVDSTLKIQPAELGDSAMYLCASSLAGGDTSGKTYEQYFGPGTRLTVT.

This clonotype was detected many times. V gene TRBV25-1 combines with J gene TRBJ1-2; tentative D call: TRBD1 (6 bases). The germline V gene has CDR1 MGHDK and CDR2 SYGVNS. V gave up 5 bases and J gave up 12 bases, with 16 bases separating them. The CDR3 has 12 amino acids. The CDR3 spells CASSPPQGRNTF. The CDR3 coding sequence is TGTGCCAGCAGTCCCCCACAGGGTCGGAACACCTTC.

The chain recombines TRBV27 with TRBJ1-3, with D unresolved. Looked up from germline, CDR1 is MNHEY and CDR2 is SMNVEV (reference sequence). The CDR3 contains 14 residues. V shed 7 bases and J shed 0 bases, with 10 bases lying between them. The CDR3 sequence is CASKRVSSGNTIYF. In DNA, the CDR3 is TGTGCCAGCAAAAGGGTTAGCTCTGGAAACACCATATATTTT.

This clonotype was counted between two and nine times. This chain joins TRBV5-1 and TRBJ1-1; TRBD1 is a possible D gene (5 bases). V lost 0 bases and J lost 4, with 19 bases in between. The germline gives CDR1 SGHRS, CDR2 YFSETQ. The CDR3 is 17 residues long. The CDR3 protein is CASSLGGQGNYRTEAFF. CDR3 sequence (DNA): TGCGCCAGCAGCTTGGGAGGGCAGGGTAATTATCGCACTGAAGCTTTCTTT.

Only a few counts were recorded for this clonotype. The rearrangement joins TRBV10-3 to TRBJ2-2, with 8 bases that match TRBD2. Germline V CDR1 and CDR2: ENHRY, SYGVKD. V shed 2 bases, J shed 4 bases, and the junction held 6 bases outside the gene matches. This CDR3 comprises 16 residues. CDR3 nucleotide sequence: TGTGCCATCAGTGAGGTGGCGGGAGGTCTCACCGGGGAGCTGTTTTTT. Translation gives CAISEVAGGLTGELFF.

This clonotype was counted between two and nine times. V usage is TRBV20-1 and J usage is TRBJ2-4; tentatively, D is TRBD1 or TRBD2 (6 bases each). The CDR3 extends over 13 amino acids. CDR1 is DFQATT and CDR2 is SNEGSKA in the germline V gene (reference sequence). Trimming stripped 6 bases from V and 3 bases from J, with 12 bases between. CDR3 sequence (DNA): TGCAGTGCATCACAGGGAGGCAAAAACATTCAGTACTTC. Protein product: CSASQGGKNIQYF.

The chain uses TRBV12-3 or TRBV12-4 and TRBJ1-1, with D possibly matching TRBD1 (6 bases). The CDR3 is 16 amino acids. Trimming stripped 6 bases from V and 4 bases from J, with 21 bases between. In DNA, the CDR3 is TGTGCCAGCAGCCCCGCGTTCTGGAGGGGGAGCACTGAAGCTTTCTTT. Protein: CASSPAFWRGSTEAFF.

This chain uses TRBV20-1 with TRBJ1-1; D is ambiguous. Germline-derived CDR1 and CDR2 are DFQATT and SNEGSKA (reference sequence). Trimming cost V 3 bases and J 3 bases, with 14 bases left between them. This CDR3 comprises 14 residues. The CDR3 reads CSARSWAQHTEAFF. CDR3 coding DNA: TGCAGTGCTAGGTCCTGGGCCCAACACACTGAAGCTTTCTTT.

This clonotype was found a few times. The junction departs from germline at one end; a sequencing error may be responsible. The gene calls are TRBV19 and TRBJ1-1; 8 bases fit TRBD1. The CDR3 sequence is 14 residues long. The germline V gene encodes CDR1 LNHDA and CDR2 SQIVND (reference sequence). Here the CDR3 DNA reads TGTGCCAGTAGTGTAGACAACAGGGGGACTGAAGCTTTCTTT. Its translation is CASSVDNRGTEAFF. The whole variable domain, filled in from reference TRBV19 and TRBJ1-1, reads DGGITQSPKYLFRKEGQNVTLSCEQNLNHDAMYWYRQDPGQGLRLIYYSQIVNDFQKGDIAEGYSVSREKKESFPLTVTSAQKNPTAFYLCASSVDNRGTEAFFGQGTRLTVV.

This chain links TRBV5-1 with TRBJ1-4, with 9 bases aligning to TRBD1. The germline V gene has CDR1 SGHRS and CDR2 YFSETQ. Trimming removed 3 bases from V and 8 bases from J; junction bases left unmatched: 5. There are 14 residues in the CDR3. CDR3 coding DNA: TGCGCCAGCAGCTGGGGACAGGGAGGCGAAAAACTGTTTTTT. This gives the protein CASSWGQGGEKLFF. The whole variable domain, remainder taken from reference TRBV5-1 and TRBJ1-4, is KAGVTQTPRYLIKTRGQQVTLSCSPISGHRSVSWYQQTPGQGLQFLFEYFSETQRNKGNFPGRFSGRQFSNSRSEMNVSTLELGDSALYLCASSWGQGGEKLFFGSGTQLSVL.

The rearrangement uses TRBV7-9 and TRBJ2-1, with D perhaps matching TRBD2 (5 bases). Germline CDR1 is SEHNR and CDR2 is FQNEAQ (reference sequence). V was pared by 0 bases and J by 10 bases, with 13 bases between. The CDR3 spans 14 residues. CDR3 coding DNA: TGTGCCAGCAGCTTAGCCGCGGGTAGACACGAGCAGTTCTTC. Its translation: CASSLAAGRHEQFF.

The gene calls are TRBV6-1 and TRBJ2-7; TRBD1 aligns across 12 bases. This CDR3 is 14 amino acids long. The V and J ends lost 7 bases and 9 bases, in that order; junction bases with no gene match: 10. Germline V gene lookup returns CDR1 MNHNS and CDR2 SASEGT. CDR3 amino acids: CASTLRDRGLGQYF. In nucleotides, the CDR3 is TGTGCCAGCACCCTCCGGGACAGGGGGCTCGGGCAGTACTTC.